This TCR beta chain was captured by sequencing in a study of radiotherapy plus CTLA-4 blockade in lung cancer. Overall study findings and caveats: Early clonal dynamics of blood T cells, together with interferon-beta, were reported as the best response predictor.

The trim removed 7 bases at V and 5 bases at J, leaving 10 bases unmatched. CDR3 length equals 14 residues. Germline lookup yields CDR1 ENHRY and CDR2 SYGVKD. About this clone itself: Its antigen is unknown.

Clones were sequenced by immunoSEQ multiplex PCR, and TCRdb holds only the in-frame ones, with some missing. The repertoire holds some 110,000 clones, with approximately 81% as singletons. The clonotype was recovered from a human donor with non-small cell lung cancer that progressed on radiotherapy plus ipilimumab. Some clones in this sample may be carry-over from other donors' samples. V gene TRBV10-3 combines with J gene TRBJ2-7; 8 nucleotides agree with TRBD2. The sequencing here drew on peripheral blood, taken from a patient treated with radiotherapy plus ipilimumab. The CDR3 DNA sequence: TGTGCCATCAAGGGCGGGGGGACCTCAAACGAGCAGTACTTC. Its translation is CAIKGGGTSNEQYF.